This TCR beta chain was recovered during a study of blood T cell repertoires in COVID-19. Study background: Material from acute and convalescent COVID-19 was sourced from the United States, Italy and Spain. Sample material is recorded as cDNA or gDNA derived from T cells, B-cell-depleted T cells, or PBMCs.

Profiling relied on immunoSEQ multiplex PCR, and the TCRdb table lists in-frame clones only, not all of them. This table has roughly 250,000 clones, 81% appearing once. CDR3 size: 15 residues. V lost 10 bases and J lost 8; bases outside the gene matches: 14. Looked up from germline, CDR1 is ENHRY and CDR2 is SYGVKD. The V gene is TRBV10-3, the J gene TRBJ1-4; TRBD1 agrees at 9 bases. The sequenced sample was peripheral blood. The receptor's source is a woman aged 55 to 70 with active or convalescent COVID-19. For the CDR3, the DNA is TGTGCCACCTTAGGGGCGGACAGGGGAGGCGAAAAACTGTTTTTT. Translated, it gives CATLGADRGGEKLFF.